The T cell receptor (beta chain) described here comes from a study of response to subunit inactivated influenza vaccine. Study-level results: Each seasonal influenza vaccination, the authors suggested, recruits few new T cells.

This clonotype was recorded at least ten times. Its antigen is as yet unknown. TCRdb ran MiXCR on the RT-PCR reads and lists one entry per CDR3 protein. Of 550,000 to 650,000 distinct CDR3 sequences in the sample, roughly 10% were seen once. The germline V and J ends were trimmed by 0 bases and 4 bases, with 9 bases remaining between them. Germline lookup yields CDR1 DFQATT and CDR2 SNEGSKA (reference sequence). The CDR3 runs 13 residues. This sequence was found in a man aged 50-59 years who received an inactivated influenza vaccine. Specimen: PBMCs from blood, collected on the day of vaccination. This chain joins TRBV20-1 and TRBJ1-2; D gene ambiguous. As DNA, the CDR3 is TGCAGTGCTAGAGAGAGCATTTCCTATGGCTACACCTTC. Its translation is CSARESISYGYTF.